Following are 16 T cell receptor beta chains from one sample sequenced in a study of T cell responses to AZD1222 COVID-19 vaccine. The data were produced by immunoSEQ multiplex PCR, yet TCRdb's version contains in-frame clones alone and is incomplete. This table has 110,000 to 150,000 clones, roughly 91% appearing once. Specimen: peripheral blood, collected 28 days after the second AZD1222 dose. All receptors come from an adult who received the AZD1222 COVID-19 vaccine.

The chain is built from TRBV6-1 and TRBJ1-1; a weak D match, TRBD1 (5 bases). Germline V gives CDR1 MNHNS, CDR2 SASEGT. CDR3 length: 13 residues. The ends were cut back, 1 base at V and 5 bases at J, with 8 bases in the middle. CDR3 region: CASSEEEGTEAFF. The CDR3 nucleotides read TGTGCCAGCAGTGAAGAAGAGGGGACTGAAGCTTTCTTT.

The CDR3 DNA reads TGTGCCAGCAGCCTAGGGACAGCGGCTAACTATGGCTACACCTTC. Amino acid sequence: CASSLGTAANYGYTF. The chain employs TRBV2 and TRBJ1-2, with 7 bases fitting TRBD1. CDR3 length equals 15 residues. CDR1 and CDR2 from the germline V gene are SNHLY and FYNNEI. V was clipped by 6 bases and J by 0 bases; unmatched bases: 7.

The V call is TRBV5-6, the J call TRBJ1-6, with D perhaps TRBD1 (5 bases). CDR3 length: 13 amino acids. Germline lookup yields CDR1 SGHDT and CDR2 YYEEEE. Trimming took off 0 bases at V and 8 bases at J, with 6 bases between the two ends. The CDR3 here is CASSLGGDSPLHF. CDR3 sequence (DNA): TGTGCCAGCAGCTTGGGGGGGGATTCACCCCTCCACTTT.

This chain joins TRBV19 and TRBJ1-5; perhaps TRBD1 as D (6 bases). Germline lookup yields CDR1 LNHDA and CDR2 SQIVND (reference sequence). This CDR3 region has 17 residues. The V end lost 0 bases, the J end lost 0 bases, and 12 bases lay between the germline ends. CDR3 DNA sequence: TGTGCCAGTAGTATAGAATCCAGGGGACCTAGCAATCAGCCCCAGCATTTT. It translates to CASSIESRGPSNQPQHF. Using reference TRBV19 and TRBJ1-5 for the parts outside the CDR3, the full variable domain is DGGITQSPKYLFRKEGQNVTLSCEQNLNHDAMYWYRQDPGQGLRLIYYSQIVNDFQKGDIAEGYSVSREKKESFPLTVTSAQKNPTAFYLCASSIESRGPSNQPQHFGDGTRLSIL.

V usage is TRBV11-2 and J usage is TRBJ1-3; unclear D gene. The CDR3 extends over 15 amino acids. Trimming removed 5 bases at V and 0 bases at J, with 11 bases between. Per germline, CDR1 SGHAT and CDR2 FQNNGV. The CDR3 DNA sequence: TGTGCCAGCAGCCCTCAAATCCACTCTGGAAACACCATATATTTT. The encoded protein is CASSPQIHSGNTIYF.

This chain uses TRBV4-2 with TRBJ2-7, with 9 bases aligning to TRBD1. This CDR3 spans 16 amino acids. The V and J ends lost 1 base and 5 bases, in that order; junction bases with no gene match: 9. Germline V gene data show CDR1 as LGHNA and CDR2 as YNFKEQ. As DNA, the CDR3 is TGTGCCAGCAGCCAAGGTCTGAGACAGGGGGACCACGAGCAGTACTTC. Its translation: CASSQGLRQGDHEQYF.

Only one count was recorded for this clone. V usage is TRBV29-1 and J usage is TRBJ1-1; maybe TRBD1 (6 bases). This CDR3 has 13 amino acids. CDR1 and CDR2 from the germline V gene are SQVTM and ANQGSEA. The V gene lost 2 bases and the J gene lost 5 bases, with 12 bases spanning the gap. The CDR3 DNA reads TGCAGCGTTGAAAGCGGGGGCAGAACTGAAGCTTTCTTT. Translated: CSVESGGRTEAFF.

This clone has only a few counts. CDR3 amino acids: CASSEDRGTLLGEFF. CDR3 coding DNA: TGTGCCAGCAGTGAGGACAGGGGGACCCTACTTGGGGAGTTCTTC. This chain connects TRBV2 to TRBJ2-1, with 10 positions matching TRBD1. Germline loops: CDR1 SNHLY, CDR2 FYNNEI. Trimming cost V 3 bases and J 14 bases; bases outside gene matches: 13. The CDR3 has 15 residues.

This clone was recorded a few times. CDR3 DNA sequence: TGTGCCAGCAGCCCCGGAGGGAGGGGCACTGAAGCTTTCTTT. Residues: CASSPGGRGTEAFF. This chain links TRBV3-1 (or the pseudogene TRBV3-2) with TRBJ1-1; D might be TRBD1 (5 bases). V lost 4 bases and J lost 4, with 13 bases in between. Germline-derived CDR1 and CDR2 are LGHDT and YNNKEL (reference sequence). The CDR3 loop spans 14 amino acids.

The CDR3 nucleotides read TGTGCCAGCAGTGACACTAGAAGCTCCTACAATGAGCAGTTCTTC. It encodes CASSDTRSSYNEQFF. The rearrangement uses TRBV2 and TRBJ2-1; tentative D call: TRBD2 (5 bases). The CDR3 loop spans 15 amino acids. V lost 3 bases to trimming and J lost 0 bases, with 9 bases between them. CDR1 is SNHLY, CDR2 FYNNEI, per germline.

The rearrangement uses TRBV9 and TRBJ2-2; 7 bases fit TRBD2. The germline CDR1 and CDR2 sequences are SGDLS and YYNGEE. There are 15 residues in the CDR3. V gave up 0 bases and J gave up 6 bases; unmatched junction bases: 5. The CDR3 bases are TGTGCCAGCAGCGTAGCTACGGGGGGTTCCGGGGAGCTGTTTTTT. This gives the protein CASSVATGGSGELFF.

Written as DNA, the CDR3 is TGTGCCAGCAGCGGGGACAGGCGAGGCTACACCTTC. Its translation: CASSGDRRGYTF. This chain uses TRBV7-2 with TRBJ1-2, with 8 bases identical to TRBD1. The CDR3 runs to 12 residues. Germline loops: CDR1 SGHTA, CDR2 FQGNSA. J was trimmed by 8 bases and V by 5 bases; bases with no gene match: 4.

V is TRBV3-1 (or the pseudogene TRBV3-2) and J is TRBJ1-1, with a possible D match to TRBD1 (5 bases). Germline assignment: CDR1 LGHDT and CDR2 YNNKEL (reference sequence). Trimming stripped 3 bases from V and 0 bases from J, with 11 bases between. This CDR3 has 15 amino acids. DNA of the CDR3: TGTGCCAGCAGCCAGGTCGGGGGGATGAACACTGAAGCTTTCTTT. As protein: CASSQVGGMNTEAFF.

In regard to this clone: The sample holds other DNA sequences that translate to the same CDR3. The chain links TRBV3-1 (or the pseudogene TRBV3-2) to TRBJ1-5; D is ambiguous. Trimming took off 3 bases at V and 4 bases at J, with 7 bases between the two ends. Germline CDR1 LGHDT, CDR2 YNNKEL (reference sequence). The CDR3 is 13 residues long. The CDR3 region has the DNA TGTGCCAGCAGCCAGGGTCTAAATCAGCCCCAGCATTTT. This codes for CASSQGLNQPQHF.

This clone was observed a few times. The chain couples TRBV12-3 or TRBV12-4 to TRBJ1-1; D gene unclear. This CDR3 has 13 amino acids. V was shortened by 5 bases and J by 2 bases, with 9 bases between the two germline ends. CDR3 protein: CASSLGLNTEAFF. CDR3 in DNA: TGTGCCAGCAGTCTCGGACTTAACACTGAAGCTTTCTTT.

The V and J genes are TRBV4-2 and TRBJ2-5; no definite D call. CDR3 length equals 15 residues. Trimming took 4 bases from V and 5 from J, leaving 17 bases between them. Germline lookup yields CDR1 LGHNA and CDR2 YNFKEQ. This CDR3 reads CASSPQVWARETQYF. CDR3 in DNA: TGTGCCAGCAGCCCCCAGGTCTGGGCAAGGGAGACCCAGTACTTC.